Below are 3 T cell receptor beta chains sequenced from a single sample in a study of blood T cells in healthy people across ages. PCR was performed a second time for roughly 6 to 12 cycles using a sample-barcoded 5' primer and a J-beta primer mix. TCRdb recomputed calls from the 5' RACE reads with MiXCR, one row per CDR3 protein. The data hold roughly 800,000 distinct CDR3 sequences, with roughly 60% observed a single time. Input material: blood. These TCRs come from a man younger than 45 in good health.

The chain recombines TRBV9 with TRBJ2-7; 7 nucleotides align to TRBD2. The germline V gene encodes CDR1 SGDLS and CDR2 YYNGEE. The CDR3 is 15 residues long. The V gene end was trimmed by 4 bases and the J gene end by 3 bases; junction bases not matched to a gene: 10. The CDR3 bases are TGTGCCAGCAGCTCCAGGGATGCGGGAGTCTACGAGCAGTACTTC. Encoded protein: CASSSRDAGVYEQYF.

This clonotype was detected a few times. The rearrangement uses TRBV3-1 and TRBJ2-3, with D uncertain. Trimming removed 2 bases from V and 0 bases from J, with 6 bases in between. The CDR3 totals 14 residues. Germline assignment: CDR1 LGHDT and CDR2 YNNKEL (reference sequence). For the CDR3, the DNA is TGTGCCAGCAGCCAAATGACTAGCACAGATACGCAGTATTTT. This codes for CASSQMTSTDTQYF.

The chain joins TRBV3-1 to TRBJ2-5; maybe TRBD1 (5 bases). The DNA end is a closer match to TRBJ2-7, so the J assignment may be wrong. The CDR3 length is 12 residues. The V gene's germline CDR1 is LGHDT and CDR2 YNNKEL (reference sequence). CDR3 amino acids: CASGPGTYEQYF. The DNA for the CDR3 is TGTGCCAGCGGCCCAGGGACCTACGAGCAGTACTTC.